The 9 T cell receptor beta chains below all came from one sample that was sequenced in a study of T cell repertoires in cytomegalovirus infection. These receptors have no identified antigens. MiXCR was run by TCRdb on the reads, yielding one entry per CDR3 protein. Here the sample spans 100,000 to 150,000 distinct CDR3 sequences, 30% to 40% being singletons. Material: CD8+ T cells from cultured PBMCs, obtained from culture after CMV antigen stimulation. The receptors shown here come from a human donor in good health (CMV status not recorded). Some clones in this sample may be carry-over from other donors' samples.

In its sample, this clonotype was seen many times. This sequence joins TRBV7-2 and TRBJ1-5; 11 positions agree with TRBD1. Looked up from germline, CDR1 is SGHTA and CDR2 is FQGNSA. The CDR3 is 16 amino acids. Unmatched junction bases numbered 8, after V lost 5 bases and J lost 5 bases. Here the CDR3 DNA reads TGTGCCAGCAGCCCGAGATGGGACAGGGGGGATCAGCCCCAGCATTTT. Its translation: CASSPRWDRGDQPQHF.

CDR3 in amino acids: CASSIAALFASGDTQYF. The CDR3, as DNA: TGTGCCAGTAGTATAGCCGCGCTATTTGCGTCCGGAGATACGCAGTATTTT. The chain joins TRBV19 to TRBJ2-3; D is undetermined. Germline assignment: CDR1 LNHDA and CDR2 SQIVND (reference sequence). This CDR3 has 17 residues. Trimming left V 1 base short and J 5 bases short, with 19 bases between.

This chain joins TRBV20-1 and TRBJ2-5, with D unresolved. V lost 5 bases to trimming and J lost 5 bases, with 12 bases between them. This CDR3 region has 12 residues. CDR1 is DFQATT, CDR2 SNEGSKA, per germline (reference sequence). CDR3 DNA: TGCAGTGCTCCACAGCGTGGGGAGACCCAGTACTTC. This translates into CSAPQRGETQYF.

This clonotype showed up many times. The CDR3 is CASTPYGNTEAFF. CDR3 bases: TGTGCCAGCACCCCCTACGGCAACACTGAAGCTTTCTTT. The V and J genes are TRBV6-5 and TRBJ1-1, with unresolved D. Germline V gene lookup returns CDR1 MNHEY and CDR2 SVGAGI. This CDR3 is built from 13 residues. With 7 bases removed from V and 2 bases from J, the gap between germline ends came to 11 bases.

As for this clonotype: A much more abundant neighbour one base away suggests this may be a read error. The rearrangement joins TRBV7-8 to TRBJ1-1; D remains unclear. V dropped 1 base and J dropped 1 base, with 4 bases sitting between them. The CDR3 sequence is 13 residues long. Germline V gene lookup returns CDR1 SGHVS and CDR2 FQNEAQ. The chain's CDR3 is CASSLGWNTEAFF. The CDR3 DNA reads TGTGCCAGCAGCTTAGGGTGGAACACTGAAGCTTTCTTT.

The chain recombines TRBV15 with TRBJ1-1; D is ambiguous. In germline, CDR1 is LNHNV, CDR2 YYDKDF (reference sequence). CDR3 length: 10 residues. V shed 1 base and J shed 6 bases, with 0 bases lying between them. CDR3 sequence reads: CATSRAEAFF. The DNA for the CDR3 is TGTGCCACCAGCAGAGCTGAAGCTTTCTTT.

The V call is TRBV7-9, the J call TRBJ1-2; TRBD1 agrees at 10 bases. V gave up 3 bases and J gave up 8 bases; unmatched junction bases: 24. Germline CDR1 and CDR2: SEHNR and FQNEAQ (reference sequence). The length of the CDR3 is 20 residues. The DNA for the CDR3 is TGTGCCAGCAGCTTCAACGAGGGACAGGGGTTTTTGAACCCCACTAACGGCTACACCTTC. Amino acid sequence: CASSFNEGQGFLNPTNGYTF.

This clonotype has ten or more counts. This sequence joins TRBV6-5 and TRBJ1-3; no clear D gene. The CDR3 length is 15 residues. Germline CDR1 MNHEY, CDR2 SVGAGI. Trimming cost V 0 bases and J 1 base, with 7 bases left between them. The DNA of the CDR3 is TGTGCCAGCAGTTACTCGTCCAGATCTGGAAACACCATATATTTT. It is translated as CASSYSSRSGNTIYF.

The sample holds a few counts of this clonotype. This chain links TRBV24-1 with TRBJ2-7; TRBD1 matches at 7 bases. Germline V lookup: CDR1 KGHDR, CDR2 SFDVKD. This CDR3 has 13 residues. With 3 bases clipped from V and 5 bases from J, the junction kept 3 bases outside the gene matches. Here the CDR3 DNA reads TGTGCCACCAGTGATGAAACAGGGGACGAGCAGTACTTC. Protein sequence: CATSDETGDEQYF.